This TCR beta chain emerged from a study of shared clonotypes between healthy human individuals. Produced via immunoSEQ multiplex PCR; TCRdb's table is partial and in-frame only. Found here are 2.3 million or so clones, 93% of them singletons; the top ten hold 0.39%. The CDR3 length is 15 residues. Looked up from germline, CDR1 is SGHNT and CDR2 is YYREEE (reference sequence). Trimming left V 2 bases short and J 1 base short, with 11 bases between. The sequence was obtained from a young man in good health. Some clones in this sample may be carry-over from other donors' samples. V usage is TRBV5-4 and J usage is TRBJ2-3, with unresolved D. The sequenced sample was naive CD4+ T cells from PBMCs. Subset defined: CD45RA+ positively selected. The CDR3 reads CASSFYVVGTDTQYF. Here the CDR3 DNA reads TGTGCCAGCAGCTTTTACGTGGTCGGCACAGATACGCAGTATTTT.